This record concerns one T cell receptor beta chain sequence. As yet, its antigen is unknown. No donor was unhealthy or non-Caucasian. These data are taken from a study of identical twins. Whole-study findings and limits: Twin-shared out-of-frame alpha sequences showed excess low generation probability. One should note that invariant MAIT and iNKT cells could partly confound zero-insertion analyses.

The CDR3 totals 13 residues. Trimming took 1 base from V and 5 from J, leaving 8 bases between them. Germline V gene data show CDR1 as MNHNS and CDR2 as SASEGT. Template switching added a universal primer site; cDNA carried unique molecular identifiers. A single record per CDR3 protein comes from TCRdb applying MiXCR to the 5' RACE reads. The profile shows about 460,000 distinct CDR3 sequences, 13% to 15% of them singletons. This sample also belongs to another study, concerning yellow fever vaccine responses in identical twins.

The sample consisted of CD4+ T cells sorted from blood. V gene TRBV6-1 combines with J gene TRBJ2-5; D is undetermined. The source is a young woman in good health. In nucleotides, the CDR3 is TGTGCCAGCAGTGAAGAAGTGGCGGAGACCCAGTACTTC. It codes for CASSEEVAETQYF.